Described below is a single TCR beta chain sequence and its context. The sample is drawn from a study of blood T cell repertoires in COVID-19. The protocol was immunoSEQ multiplex PCR, while the TCRdb copy is restricted to in-frame clones and leaves out a portion. The sample has around 130,000 clones; 80% to 90% are singletons. The sequence was obtained from a woman aged 45 to 65 who had recovered from COVID-19. Material: PBMCs or T cells enriched from blood (not recorded which).

This CDR3 is CASSLTVNTEAFF. CDR3 DNA sequence: TGTGCCAGCAGCTTGACTGTGAACACTGAAGCTTTCTTT. The chain uses TRBV5-6 and TRBJ1-1; D gene uncertain. Germline assignment: CDR1 SGHDT and CDR2 YYEEEE. Trimming left V 1 base short and J 0 bases short, with 4 bases between. The CDR3 loop spans 13 amino acids.